This T cell receptor (beta chain) came from a study of cytomegalovirus exposure and HLA in healthy donors. Notes on this clone: What it binds is not known.

PCR employed 60 Vbeta and 13 Jbeta primers. Assay used: immunoSEQ multiplex PCR; TCRdb lists only in-frame clones, some missing. The data show around 150,000 clones, about three quarters seen once. Overall study findings and caveats: Many donors carried some public TCRs, although rarity characterized most TCR sequences. Associated with HLA alleles at 0.05 false discovery rate in a later analysis were some 16,000 TCR beta sequences.

Germline V gene lookup returns CDR1 SGHRS and CDR2 YFSETQ. V was pared by 5 bases and J by 2 bases, with 7 bases of the junction left unmatched. The CDR3 sequence is 14 residues long. These donors counted as nominally healthy when sampled, but unrecorded immune exposures were likely. Sequencing was carried out using PBMCs. This clonotype was obtained from a woman in her twenties or thirties in good health and CMV-seronegative. The V gene is TRBV5-1, the J gene TRBJ2-7; 7 nucleotides align to TRBD2. The CDR3 region has the DNA TGCGCCAGCAGTTCTGGCGGGGGTGCCTACGAGCAGTACTTC. Amino acid sequence: CASSSGGGAYEQYF.